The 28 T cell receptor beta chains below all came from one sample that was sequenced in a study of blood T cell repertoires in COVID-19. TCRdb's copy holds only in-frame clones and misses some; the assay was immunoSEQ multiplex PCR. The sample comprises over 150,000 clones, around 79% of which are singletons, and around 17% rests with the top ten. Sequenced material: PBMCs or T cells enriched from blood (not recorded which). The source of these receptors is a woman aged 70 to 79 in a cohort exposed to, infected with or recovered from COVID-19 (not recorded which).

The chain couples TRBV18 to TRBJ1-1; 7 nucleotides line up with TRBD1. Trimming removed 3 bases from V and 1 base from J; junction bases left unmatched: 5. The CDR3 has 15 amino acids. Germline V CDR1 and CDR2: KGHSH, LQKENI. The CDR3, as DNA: TGTGCCAGCTCACCTGGACAGGCTACGAACACTGAAGCTTTCTTT. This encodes CASSPGQATNTEAFF.

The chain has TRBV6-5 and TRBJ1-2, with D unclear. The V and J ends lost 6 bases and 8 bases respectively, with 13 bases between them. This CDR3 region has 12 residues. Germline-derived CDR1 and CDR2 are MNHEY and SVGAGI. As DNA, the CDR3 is TGTGCCAGCAGCCGCGGAGTAGGAGGCTACACCTTC. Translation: CASSRGVGGYTF.

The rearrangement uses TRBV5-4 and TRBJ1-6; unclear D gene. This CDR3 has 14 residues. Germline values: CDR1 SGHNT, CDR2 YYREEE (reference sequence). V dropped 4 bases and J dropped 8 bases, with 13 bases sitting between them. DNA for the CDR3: TGTGCCAGCAGCACTGAAGTTAGTTATTCACCCCTCCACTTT. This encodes CASSTEVSYSPLHF.

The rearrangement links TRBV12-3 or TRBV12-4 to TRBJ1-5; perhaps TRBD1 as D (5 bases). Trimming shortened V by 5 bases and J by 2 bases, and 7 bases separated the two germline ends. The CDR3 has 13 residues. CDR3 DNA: TGTGCCAGCAGTGGACAACGCAATCAGCCCCAGCATTTT. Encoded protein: CASSGQRNQPQHF.

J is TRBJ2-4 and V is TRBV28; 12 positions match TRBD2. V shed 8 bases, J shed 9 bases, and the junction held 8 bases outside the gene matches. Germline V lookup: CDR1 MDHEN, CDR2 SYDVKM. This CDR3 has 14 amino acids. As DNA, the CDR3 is TGTGCCAGCGCGGCTAGCGGGAGGGGGGGCATTCAGTACTTC. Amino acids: CASAASGRGGIQYF.

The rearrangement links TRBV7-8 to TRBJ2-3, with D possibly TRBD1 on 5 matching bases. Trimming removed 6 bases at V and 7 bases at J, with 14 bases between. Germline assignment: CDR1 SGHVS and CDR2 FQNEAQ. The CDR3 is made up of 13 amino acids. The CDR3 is CASSKGELHTQYF. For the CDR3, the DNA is TGTGCCAGCAGTAAAGGGGAATTACATACGCAGTATTTT.

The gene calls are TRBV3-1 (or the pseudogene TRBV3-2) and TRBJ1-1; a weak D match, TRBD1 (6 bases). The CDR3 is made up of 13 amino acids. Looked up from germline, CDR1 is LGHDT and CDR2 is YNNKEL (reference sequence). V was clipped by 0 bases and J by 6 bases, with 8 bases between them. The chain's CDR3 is CASSQEGAAEAFF. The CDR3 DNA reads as TGTGCCAGCAGCCAAGAGGGGGCGGCTGAAGCTTTCTTT.

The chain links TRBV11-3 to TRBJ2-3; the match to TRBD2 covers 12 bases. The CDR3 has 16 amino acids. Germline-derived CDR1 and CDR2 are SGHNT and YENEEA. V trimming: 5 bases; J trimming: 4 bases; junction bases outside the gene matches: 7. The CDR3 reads CASSGRLAGEPDTQYF. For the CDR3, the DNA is TGTGCCAGCAGCGGACGACTAGCGGGAGAACCAGATACGCAGTATTTT.

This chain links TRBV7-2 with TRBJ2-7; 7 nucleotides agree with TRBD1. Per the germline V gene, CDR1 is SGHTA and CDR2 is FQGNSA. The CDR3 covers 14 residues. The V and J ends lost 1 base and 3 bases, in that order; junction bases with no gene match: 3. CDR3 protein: CASSLVAGGYEQYF. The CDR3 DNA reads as TGTGCCAGCAGCTTAGTGGCAGGGGGCTACGAGCAGTACTTC.

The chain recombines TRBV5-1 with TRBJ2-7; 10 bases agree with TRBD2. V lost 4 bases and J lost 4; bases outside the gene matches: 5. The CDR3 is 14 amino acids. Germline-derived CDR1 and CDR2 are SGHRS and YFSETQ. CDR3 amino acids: CASSPGLALYEQYF. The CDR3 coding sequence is TGCGCCAGCAGCCCGGGACTAGCGCTTTACGAGCAGTACTTC.

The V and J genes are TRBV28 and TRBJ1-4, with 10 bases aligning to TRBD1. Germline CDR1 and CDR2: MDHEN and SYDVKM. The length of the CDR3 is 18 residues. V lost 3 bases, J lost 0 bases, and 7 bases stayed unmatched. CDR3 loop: CASSFPDRGLSTNEKLFF. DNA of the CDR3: TGTGCCAGCAGTTTTCCCGACAGGGGGCTTTCAACTAATGAAAAACTGTTTTTT.

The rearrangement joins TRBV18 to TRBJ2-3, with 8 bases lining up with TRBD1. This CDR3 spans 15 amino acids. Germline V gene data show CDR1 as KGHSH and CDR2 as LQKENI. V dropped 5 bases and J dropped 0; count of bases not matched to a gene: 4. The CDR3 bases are TGTGCCAGCTCATCCAGGGGGCTAAGCACAGATACGCAGTATTTT. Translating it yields CASSSRGLSTDTQYF.

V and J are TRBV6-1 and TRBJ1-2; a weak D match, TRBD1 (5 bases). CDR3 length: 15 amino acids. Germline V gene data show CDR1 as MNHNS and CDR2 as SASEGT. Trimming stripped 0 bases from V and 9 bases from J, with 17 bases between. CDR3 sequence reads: CASSEAGDREDRYTF. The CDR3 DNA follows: TGTGCCAGCAGTGAAGCTGGCGACAGAGAAGATCGCTACACCTTC.

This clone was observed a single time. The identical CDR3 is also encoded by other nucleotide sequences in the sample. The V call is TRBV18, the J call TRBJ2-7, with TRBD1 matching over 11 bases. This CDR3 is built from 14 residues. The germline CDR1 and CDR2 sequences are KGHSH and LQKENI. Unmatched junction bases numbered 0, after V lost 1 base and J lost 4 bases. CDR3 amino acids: CASSPRDRGYEQYF. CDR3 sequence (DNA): TGTGCCAGCTCACCACGGGACAGGGGGTACGAGCAGTACTTC.

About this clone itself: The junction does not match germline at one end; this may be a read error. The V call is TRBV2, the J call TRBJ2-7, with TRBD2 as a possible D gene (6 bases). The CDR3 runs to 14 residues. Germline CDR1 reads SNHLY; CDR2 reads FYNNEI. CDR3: CASSGRGLGGTLSF. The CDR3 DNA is TGTGCCAGCAGCGGTCGAGGCTTGGGGGGTACCCTGAGCTTC.

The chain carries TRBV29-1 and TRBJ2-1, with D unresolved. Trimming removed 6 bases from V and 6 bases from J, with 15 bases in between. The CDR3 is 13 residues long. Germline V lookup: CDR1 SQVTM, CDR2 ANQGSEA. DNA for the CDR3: TGCAGCGTAGCTCCCGATTCAATCAATGAGCAGTTCTTC. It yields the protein CSVAPDSINEQFF.

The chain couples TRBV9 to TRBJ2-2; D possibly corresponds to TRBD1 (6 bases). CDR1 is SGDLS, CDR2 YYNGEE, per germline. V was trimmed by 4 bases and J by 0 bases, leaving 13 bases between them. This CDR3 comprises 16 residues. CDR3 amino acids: CASSSRGTPNTGELFF. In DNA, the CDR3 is TGTGCCAGCAGCTCCCGTGGGACACCGAACACCGGGGAGCTGTTTTTT.

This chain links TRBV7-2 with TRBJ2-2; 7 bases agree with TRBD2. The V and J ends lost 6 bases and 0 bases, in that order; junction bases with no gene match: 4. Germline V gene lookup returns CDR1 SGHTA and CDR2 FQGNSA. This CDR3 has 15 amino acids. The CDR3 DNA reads TGTGCCAGCAGGAAGGGAGGGGCGAACACCGGGGAGCTGTTTTTT. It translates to CASRKGGANTGELFF. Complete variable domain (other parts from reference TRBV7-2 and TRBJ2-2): GAGVSQSPSNKVTEKGKDVELRCDPISGHTALYWYRQSLGQGLEFLIYFQGNSAPDKSGLPSDRFSAERTGGSVSTLTIQRTQQEDSAVYLCASRKGGANTGELFFGEGSRLTVL.

CDR3 DNA: TGTGCCAGCAGTCTCACAGCGAACACTGAAGCTTTCTTT. This codes for CASSLTANTEAFF. V is TRBV12-3 or TRBV12-4 and J is TRBJ1-1; D gene uncertain. Trimming took 5 bases from V and 1 from J, leaving 8 bases between them. The CDR3 has 13 residues.

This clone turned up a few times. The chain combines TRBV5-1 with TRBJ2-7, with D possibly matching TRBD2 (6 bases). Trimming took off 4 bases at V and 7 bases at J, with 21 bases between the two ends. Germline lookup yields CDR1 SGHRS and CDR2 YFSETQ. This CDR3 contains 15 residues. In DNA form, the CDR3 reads TGCGCCAGCAGCCTAGGGCTAGCGACCTTCGAAGAGCAGTACTTC. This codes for CASSLGLATFEEQYF.

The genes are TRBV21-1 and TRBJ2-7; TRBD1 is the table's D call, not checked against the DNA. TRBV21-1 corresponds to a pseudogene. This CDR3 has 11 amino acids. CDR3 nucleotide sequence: TGTGCCAGCAGCACCCACTACGAGCAGTACTTC. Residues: CASSTHYEQYF.

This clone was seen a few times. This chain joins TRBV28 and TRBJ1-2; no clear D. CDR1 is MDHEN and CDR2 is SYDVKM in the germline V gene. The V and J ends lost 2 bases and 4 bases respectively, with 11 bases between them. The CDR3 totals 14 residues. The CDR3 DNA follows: TGTGCCAGCAGTTTAATCGGGTCCTTCTATGGCTACACCTTC. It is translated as CASSLIGSFYGYTF.

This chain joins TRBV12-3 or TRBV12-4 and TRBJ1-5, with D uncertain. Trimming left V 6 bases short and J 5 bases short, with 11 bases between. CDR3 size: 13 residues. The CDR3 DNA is TGTGCCAGCAGGCCAACTGAGGATCAGCCCCAGCATTTT. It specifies CASRPTEDQPQHF.

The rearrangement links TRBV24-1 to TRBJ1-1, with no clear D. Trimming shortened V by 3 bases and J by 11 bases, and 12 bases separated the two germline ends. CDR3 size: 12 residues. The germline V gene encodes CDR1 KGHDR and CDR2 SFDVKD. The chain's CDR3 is CATSDPNQVAFF. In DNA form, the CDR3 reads TGTGCCACCAGTGATCCAAATCAGGTTGCTTTCTTT.

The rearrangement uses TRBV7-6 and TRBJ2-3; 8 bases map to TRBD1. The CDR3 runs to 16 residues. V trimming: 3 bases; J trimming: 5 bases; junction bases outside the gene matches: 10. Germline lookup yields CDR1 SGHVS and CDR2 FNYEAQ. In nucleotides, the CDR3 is TGTGCCAGCAGCTTGGCAGGGGGCAGGGTGAGAGATACGCAGTATTTT. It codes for CASSLAGGRVRDTQYF.

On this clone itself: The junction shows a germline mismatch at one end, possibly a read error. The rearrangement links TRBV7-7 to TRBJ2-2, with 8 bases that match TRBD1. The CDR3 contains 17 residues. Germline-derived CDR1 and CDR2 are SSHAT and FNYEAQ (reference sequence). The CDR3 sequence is CASSPTPGQANTGELFF. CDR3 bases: TGTGCTAGCAGCCCCACACCGGGACAGGCGAACACCGGGGAGCTGTTTTTT.

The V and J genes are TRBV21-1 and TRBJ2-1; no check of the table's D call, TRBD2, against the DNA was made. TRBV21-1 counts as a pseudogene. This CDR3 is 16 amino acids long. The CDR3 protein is CASSKGGSDPGNEQFF. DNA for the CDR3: TGTGCCAGCAGCAAAGGTGGTAGCGACCCCGGCAATGAGCAGTTCTTC.

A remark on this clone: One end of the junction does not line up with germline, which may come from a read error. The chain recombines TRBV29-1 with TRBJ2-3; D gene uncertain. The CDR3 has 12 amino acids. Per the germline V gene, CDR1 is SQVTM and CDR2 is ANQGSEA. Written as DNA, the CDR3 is TGCAGCGTCGAAGGAGCGTCAGATACGCAGTATTTT. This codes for CSVEGASDTQYF.